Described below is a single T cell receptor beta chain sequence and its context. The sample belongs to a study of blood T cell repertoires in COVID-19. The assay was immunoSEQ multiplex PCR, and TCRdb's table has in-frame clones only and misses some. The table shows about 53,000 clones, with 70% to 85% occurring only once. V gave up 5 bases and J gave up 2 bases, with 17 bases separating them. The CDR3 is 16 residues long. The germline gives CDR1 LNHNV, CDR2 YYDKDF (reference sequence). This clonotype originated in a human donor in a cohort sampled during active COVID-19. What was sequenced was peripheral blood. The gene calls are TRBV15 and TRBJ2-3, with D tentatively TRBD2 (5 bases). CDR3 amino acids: CATSRLGRRNTDTQYF. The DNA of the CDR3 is TGTGCCACCAGCCGATTAGGGAGAAGGAACACAGATACGCAGTATTTT. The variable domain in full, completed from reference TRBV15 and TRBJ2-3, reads DAMVIQNPRYQVTQFGKPVTLSCSQTLNHNVMYWYQQKSSQAPKLLFHYYDKDFNNEADTPDNFQSRRPNTSFCFLDIRSPGLGDTAMYLCATSRLGRRNTDTQYFGPGTRLTVL.